This T cell receptor beta chain was observed in a study of T cells after yellow fever vaccination. CDR1 and CDR2 (germline): LGHNA, YNFKEQ. V gave up 4 bases and J gave up 8 bases; unmatched junction bases: 7. The CDR3 length is 14 residues. TCRdb re-called the 5' RACE reads through MiXCR, storing one row per CDR3 protein. The table shows 250,000 to 300,000 distinct CDR3 sequences, with roughly 5.6% occurring only once. The receptor's source is a man aged 18 to 30 who received the YFV17D yellow fever vaccine. The chain couples TRBV4-2 to TRBJ1-4, with 7 positions matching TRBD1. The source material was CD4+ T cells sorted from PBMCs, sampled on the day of the yellow fever booster vaccination. CDR3 nucleotides: TGTGCCAGCAGCCTAGGACAGGTGGGAGAAAAACTGTTTTTT. Its translation is CASSLGQVGEKLFF.